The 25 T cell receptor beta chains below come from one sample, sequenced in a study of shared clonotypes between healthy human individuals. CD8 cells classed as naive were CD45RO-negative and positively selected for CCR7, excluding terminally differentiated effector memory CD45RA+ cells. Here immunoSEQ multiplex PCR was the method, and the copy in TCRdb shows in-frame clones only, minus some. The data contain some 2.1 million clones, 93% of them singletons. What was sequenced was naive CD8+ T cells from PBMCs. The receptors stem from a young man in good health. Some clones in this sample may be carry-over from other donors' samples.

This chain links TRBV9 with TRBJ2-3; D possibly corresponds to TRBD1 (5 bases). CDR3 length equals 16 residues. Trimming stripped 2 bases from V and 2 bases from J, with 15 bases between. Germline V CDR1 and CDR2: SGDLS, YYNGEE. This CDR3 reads CASSVTAGIYTDTQYF. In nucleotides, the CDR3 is TGTGCCAGCAGCGTTACCGCAGGGATATACACAGATACGCAGTATTTT. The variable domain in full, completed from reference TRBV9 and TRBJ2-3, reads DSGVTQTPKHLITATGQRVTLRCSPRSGDLSVYWYQQSLDQGLQFLIQYYNGEERAKGNILERFSAQQFPDLHSELNLSSLELGDSALYFCASSVTAGIYTDTQYFGPGTRLTVL.

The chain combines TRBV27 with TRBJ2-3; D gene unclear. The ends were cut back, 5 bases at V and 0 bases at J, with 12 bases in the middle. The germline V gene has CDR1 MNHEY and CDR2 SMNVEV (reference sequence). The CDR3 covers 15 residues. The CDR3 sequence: CASSPVVISTDTQYF. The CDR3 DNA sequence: TGTGCCAGCAGTCCCGTGGTGATTAGCACAGATACGCAGTATTTT.

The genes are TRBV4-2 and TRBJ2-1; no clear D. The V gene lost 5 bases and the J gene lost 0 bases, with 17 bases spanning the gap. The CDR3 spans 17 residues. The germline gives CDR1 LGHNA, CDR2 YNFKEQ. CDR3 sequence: CASSFFTRPSSYNEQFF. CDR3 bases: TGTGCCAGCAGCTTTTTTACCAGACCCAGCTCCTACAATGAGCAGTTCTTC.

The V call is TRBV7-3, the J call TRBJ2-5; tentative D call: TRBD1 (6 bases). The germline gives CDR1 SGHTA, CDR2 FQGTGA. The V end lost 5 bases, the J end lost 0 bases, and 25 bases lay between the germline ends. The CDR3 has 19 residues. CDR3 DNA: TGTGCCAGCAGCAACCCGAGAGGCACCGGGACAAAGGACCAAGAGACCCAGTACTTC. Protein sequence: CASSNPRGTGTKDQETQYF.

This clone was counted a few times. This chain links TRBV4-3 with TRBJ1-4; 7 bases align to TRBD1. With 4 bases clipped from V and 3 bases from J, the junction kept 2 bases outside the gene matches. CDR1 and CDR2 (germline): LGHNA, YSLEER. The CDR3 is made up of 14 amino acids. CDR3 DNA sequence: TGCGCCAGCAGCCCCGGGACAGCTAATGAAAAACTGTTTTTT. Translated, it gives CASSPGTANEKLFF.

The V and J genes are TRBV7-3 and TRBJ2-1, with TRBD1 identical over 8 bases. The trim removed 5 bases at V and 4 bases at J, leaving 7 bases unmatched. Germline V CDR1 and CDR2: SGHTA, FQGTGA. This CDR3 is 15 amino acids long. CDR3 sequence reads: CASSPPGQVYNEQFF. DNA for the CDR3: TGTGCCAGCAGCCCCCCGGGACAGGTGTACAATGAGCAGTTCTTC. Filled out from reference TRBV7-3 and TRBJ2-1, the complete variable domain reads GAGVSQTPSNKVTEKGKYVELRCDPISGHTALYWYRQSLGQGPEFLIYFQGTGAADDSGLPNDRFFAVRPEGSVSTLKIQRTERGDSAVYLCASSPPGQVYNEQFFGPGTRLTVL.

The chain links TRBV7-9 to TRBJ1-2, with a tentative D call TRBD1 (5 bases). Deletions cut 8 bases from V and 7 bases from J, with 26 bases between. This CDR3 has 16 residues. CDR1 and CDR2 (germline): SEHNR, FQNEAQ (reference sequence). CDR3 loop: CASGTGTTDQGGGYTF. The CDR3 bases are TGTGCCAGCGGAACCGGGACGACGGACCAGGGTGGTGGCTACACCTTC.

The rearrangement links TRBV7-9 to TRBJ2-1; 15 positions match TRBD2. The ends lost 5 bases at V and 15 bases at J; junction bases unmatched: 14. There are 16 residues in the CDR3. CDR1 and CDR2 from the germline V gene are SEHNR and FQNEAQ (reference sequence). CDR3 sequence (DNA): TGTGCCAGCAGCCCCGATGGACTAGCGGGAGGGGACGGGTCGTTCTTC. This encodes CASSPDGLAGGDGSFF.

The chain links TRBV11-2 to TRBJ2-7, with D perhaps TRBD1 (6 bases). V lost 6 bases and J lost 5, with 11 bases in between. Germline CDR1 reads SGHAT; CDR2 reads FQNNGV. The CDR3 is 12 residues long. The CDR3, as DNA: TGTGCCAGCAGAGAGACAGGAAACGAGCAGTACTTC. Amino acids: CASRETGNEQYF.

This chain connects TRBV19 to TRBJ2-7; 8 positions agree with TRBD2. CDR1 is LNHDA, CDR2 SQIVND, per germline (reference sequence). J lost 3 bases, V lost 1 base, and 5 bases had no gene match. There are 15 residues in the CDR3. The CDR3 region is CASSIVPAGDYEQYF. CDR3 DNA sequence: TGTGCCAGTAGTATAGTGCCAGCGGGGGACTACGAGCAGTACTTC. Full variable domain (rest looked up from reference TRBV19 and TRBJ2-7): DGGITQSPKYLFRKEGQNVTLSCEQNLNHDAMYWYRQDPGQGLRLIYYSQIVNDFQKGDIAEGYSVSREKKESFPLTVTSAQKNPTAFYLCASSIVPAGDYEQYFGPGTRLTVT.

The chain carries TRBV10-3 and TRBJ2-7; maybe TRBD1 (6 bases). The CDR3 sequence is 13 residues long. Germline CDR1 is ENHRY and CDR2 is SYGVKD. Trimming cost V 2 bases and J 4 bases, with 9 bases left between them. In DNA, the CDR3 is TGTGCCATCAGTGAGAACAGGGATTACGAGCAGTACTTC. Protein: CAISENRDYEQYF.

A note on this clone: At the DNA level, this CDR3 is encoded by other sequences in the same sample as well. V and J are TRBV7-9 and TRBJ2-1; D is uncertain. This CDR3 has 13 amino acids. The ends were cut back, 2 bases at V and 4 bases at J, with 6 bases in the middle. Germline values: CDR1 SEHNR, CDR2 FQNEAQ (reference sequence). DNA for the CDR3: TGTGCCAGCAGCTTAAGCGAATACAATGAGCAGTTCTTC. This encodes CASSLSEYNEQFF.

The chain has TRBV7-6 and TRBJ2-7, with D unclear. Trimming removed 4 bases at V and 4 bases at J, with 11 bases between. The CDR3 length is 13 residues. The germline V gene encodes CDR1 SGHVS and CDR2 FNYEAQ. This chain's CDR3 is CASSYHPSYEQYF. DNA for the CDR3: TGTGCCAGCAGCTATCACCCGAGTTACGAGCAGTACTTC.

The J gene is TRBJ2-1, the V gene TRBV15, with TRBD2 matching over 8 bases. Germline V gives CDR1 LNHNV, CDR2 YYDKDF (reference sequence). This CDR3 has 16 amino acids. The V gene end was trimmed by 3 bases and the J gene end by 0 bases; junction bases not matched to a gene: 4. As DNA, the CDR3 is TGTGCCACCAGCAGTGTAGCGGGACACTCCTACAATGAGCAGTTCTTC. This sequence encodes CATSSVAGHSYNEQFF. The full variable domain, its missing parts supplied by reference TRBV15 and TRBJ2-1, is DAMVIQNPRYQVTQFGKPVTLSCSQTLNHNVMYWYQQKSSQAPKLLFHYYDKDFNNEADTPDNFQSRRPNTSFCFLDIRSPGLGDTAMYLCATSSVAGHSYNEQFFGPGTRLTVL.

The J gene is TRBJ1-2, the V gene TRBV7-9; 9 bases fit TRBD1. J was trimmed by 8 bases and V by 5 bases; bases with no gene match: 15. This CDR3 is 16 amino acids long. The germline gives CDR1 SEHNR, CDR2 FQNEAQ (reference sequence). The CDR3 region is CASSPRTGAPLSGYTF. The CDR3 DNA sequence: TGTGCCAGCAGCCCTCGGACAGGGGCTCCCCTCTCCGGCTACACCTTC.

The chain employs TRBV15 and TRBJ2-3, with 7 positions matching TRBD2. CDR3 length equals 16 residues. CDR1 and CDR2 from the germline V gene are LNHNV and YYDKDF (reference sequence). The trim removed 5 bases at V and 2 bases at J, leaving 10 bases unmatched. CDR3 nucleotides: TGTGCCACCAGCCCCACCCCCCGGGGGGTCACAGATACGCAGTATTTT. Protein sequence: CATSPTPRGVTDTQYF.

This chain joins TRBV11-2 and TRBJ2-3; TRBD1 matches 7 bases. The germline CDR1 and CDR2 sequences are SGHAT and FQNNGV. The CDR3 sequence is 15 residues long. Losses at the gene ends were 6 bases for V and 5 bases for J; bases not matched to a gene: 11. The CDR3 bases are TGTGCCAGCAGGGAAAATTACAGGGGCCAAGATACGCAGTATTTT. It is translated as CASRENYRGQDTQYF. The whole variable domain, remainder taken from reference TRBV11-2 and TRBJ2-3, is EAGVAQSPRYKIIEKRQSVAFWCNPISGHATLYWYQQILGQGPKLLIQFQNNGVVDDSQLPKDRFSAERLKGVDSTLKIQPAKLEDSAVYLCASRENYRGQDTQYFGPGTRLTVL.

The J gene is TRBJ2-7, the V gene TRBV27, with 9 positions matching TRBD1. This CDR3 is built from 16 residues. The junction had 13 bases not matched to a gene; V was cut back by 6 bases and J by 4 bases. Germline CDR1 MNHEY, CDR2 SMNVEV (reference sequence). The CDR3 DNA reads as TGTGCCAGCAGGGAACATCCGGGACAGGGTAATTACGAGCAGTACTTC. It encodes CASREHPGQGNYEQYF.

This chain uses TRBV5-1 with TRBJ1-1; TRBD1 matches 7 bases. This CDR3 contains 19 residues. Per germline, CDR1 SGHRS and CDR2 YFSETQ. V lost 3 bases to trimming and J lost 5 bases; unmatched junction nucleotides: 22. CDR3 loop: CASSSPIHGMTGRKTEAFF. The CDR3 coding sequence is TGCGCCAGCAGCTCCCCCATCCATGGGATGACAGGGCGGAAAACTGAAGCTTTCTTT.

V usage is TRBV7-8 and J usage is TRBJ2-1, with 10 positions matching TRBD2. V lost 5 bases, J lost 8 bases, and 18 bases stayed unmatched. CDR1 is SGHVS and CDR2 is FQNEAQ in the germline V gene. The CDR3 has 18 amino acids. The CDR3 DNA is TGTGCCAGCAGCCCGGGGCTAGCGGGAGCCATTAATCCGGATGAGCAGTTCTTC. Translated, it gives CASSPGLAGAINPDEQFF.

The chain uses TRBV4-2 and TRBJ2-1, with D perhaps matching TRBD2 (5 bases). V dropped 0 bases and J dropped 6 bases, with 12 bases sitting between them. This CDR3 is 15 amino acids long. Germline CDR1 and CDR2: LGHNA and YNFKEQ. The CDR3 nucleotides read TGTGCCAGCAGCCAAGATCGAGGGATTGGCAATGAGCAGTTCTTC. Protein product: CASSQDRGIGNEQFF.

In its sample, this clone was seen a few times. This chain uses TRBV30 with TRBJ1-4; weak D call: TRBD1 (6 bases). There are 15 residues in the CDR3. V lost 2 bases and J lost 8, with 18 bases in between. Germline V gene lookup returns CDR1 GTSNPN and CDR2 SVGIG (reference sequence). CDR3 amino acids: CAWSLAFGTGEKLFF. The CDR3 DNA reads TGTGCCTGGAGTCTAGCTTTTGGAACAGGGGAAAAACTGTTTTTT.

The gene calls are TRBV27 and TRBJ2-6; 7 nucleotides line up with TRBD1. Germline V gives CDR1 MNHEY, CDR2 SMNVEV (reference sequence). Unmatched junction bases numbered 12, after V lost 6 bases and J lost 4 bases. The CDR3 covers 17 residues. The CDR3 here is CASSTFRQGPGANVLTF. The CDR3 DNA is TGTGCCAGCAGCACTTTTAGACAGGGTCCCGGGGCCAACGTCCTGACTTTC.

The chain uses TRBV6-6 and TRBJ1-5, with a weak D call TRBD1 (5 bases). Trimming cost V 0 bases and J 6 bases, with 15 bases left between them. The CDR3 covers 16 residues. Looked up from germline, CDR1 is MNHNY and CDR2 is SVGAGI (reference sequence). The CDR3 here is CASSYSVPGRSQPQHF. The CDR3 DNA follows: TGTGCCAGCAGTTACTCTGTCCCGGGACGATCTCAGCCCCAGCATTTT.

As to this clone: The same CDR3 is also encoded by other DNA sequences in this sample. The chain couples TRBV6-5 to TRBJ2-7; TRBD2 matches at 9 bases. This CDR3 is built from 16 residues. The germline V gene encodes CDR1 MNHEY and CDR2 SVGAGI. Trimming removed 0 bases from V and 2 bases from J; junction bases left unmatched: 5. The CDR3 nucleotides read TGTGCCAGCAGTTACTCGCGGGTAGCGGGAGCCTACGAGCAGTACTTC. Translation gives CASSYSRVAGAYEQYF.